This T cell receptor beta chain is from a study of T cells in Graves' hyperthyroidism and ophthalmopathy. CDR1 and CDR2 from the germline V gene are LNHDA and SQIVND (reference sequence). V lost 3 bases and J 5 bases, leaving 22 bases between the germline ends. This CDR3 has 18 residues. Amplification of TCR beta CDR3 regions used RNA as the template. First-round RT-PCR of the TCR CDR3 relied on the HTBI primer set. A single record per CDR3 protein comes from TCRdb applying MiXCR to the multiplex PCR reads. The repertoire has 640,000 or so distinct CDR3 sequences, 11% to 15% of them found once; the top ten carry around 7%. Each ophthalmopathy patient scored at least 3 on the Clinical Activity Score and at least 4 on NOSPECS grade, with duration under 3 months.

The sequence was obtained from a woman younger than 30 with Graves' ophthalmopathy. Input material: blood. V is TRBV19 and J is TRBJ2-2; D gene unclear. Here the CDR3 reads CASSISLGPQGQTGELFF. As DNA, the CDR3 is TGTGCCAGTAGTATCTCCCTAGGGCCCCAAGGGCAGACCGGGGAGCTGTTTTTT.